This record covers a single T cell receptor beta chain. Original data processing: Reference gene primers were amplified, and this amplification served to estimate nucleated cell counts. TCRdb's table, derived via immunoSEQ multiplex PCR, lists solely in-frame clones and lacks some. That table gives V, J and clone size, and the DNA gave D and trimming. The table records approximately 100,000 clones, roughly 84% of them present only once. The source of the sample is a study of blood T cell repertoires in COVID-19. On the study more broadly: COVID-19 samples from acute and convalescent phases originated in the United States, Italy and Spain. In each case, the material was cDNA or gDNA derived from T cells, B-cell-depleted T cells, or PBMCs.

Sequenced: peripheral blood. The receptor's source is a woman older than 75 with active or convalescent COVID-19.

CDR3 sequence: CASSDPGQGFVRYYGYTF. Written as DNA, the CDR3 is TGTGCCAGCAGCGATCCGGGACAGGGATTTGTCCGCTACTATGGCTACACCTTC. The J gene is TRBJ1-2, the V gene TRBV9; 9 bases align to TRBD1. Germline loops: CDR1 SGDLS, CDR2 YYNGEE. The CDR3 runs 18 residues. The V and J ends lost 3 bases and 3 bases, in that order; junction bases with no gene match: 15.